The next 20 T cell receptor beta chains were all read from a single sample in a study of T-cell reconstitution after alpha-beta-depleted transplantation in children. TCRbeta library construction was performed incorporating unique molecular identifiers. TCRdb re-called the PCR reads with MiXCR, one entry per CDR3 protein. The sample consists of 500,000 to 600,000 distinct CDR3 sequences, around 17% of them appearing once. The starting material was PBMCs from the stem cell graft donor, obtained from the stem cell graft. The receptors come from a human donor who donated a stem cell graft to a child with acute lymphoblastic leukemia.

V usage is TRBV5-4 and J usage is TRBJ1-5, with a tentative D call TRBD1 (5 bases). Trimming stripped 0 bases from V and 4 bases from J, with 11 bases between. Germline V lookup: CDR1 SGHNT, CDR2 YYREEE (reference sequence). The CDR3 extends over 15 amino acids. CDR3: CASSLGGSYNQPQHF. The DNA for the CDR3 is TGTGCCAGCAGCTTGGGGGGGAGCTATAATCAGCCCCAGCATTTT.

This clonotype has a handful of counts. CDR3 nucleotides: TGTGCCAGCAGCTTTCAGGGCTCCTATGGCTACACCTTC. It codes for CASSFQGSYGYTF. V usage is TRBV27 and J usage is TRBJ1-2; weak D call: TRBD1 (5 bases). The CDR3 loop spans 13 amino acids. Germline CDR1 and CDR2: MNHEY and SMNVEV (reference sequence). Trimming removed 6 bases at V and 4 bases at J, with 12 bases between.

The genes are TRBV7-8 and TRBJ1-6, with D maybe TRBD1 (6 bases). The germline gives CDR1 SGHVS, CDR2 FQNEAQ. V dropped 6 bases and J dropped 0 bases, with 15 bases sitting between them. The CDR3 loop spans 17 amino acids. The CDR3 region is CASRPGDPRSYNSPLHF. DNA for the CDR3: TGTGCCAGCAGGCCAGGGGACCCTCGCTCCTATAATTCACCCCTCCACTTT.

The rearrangement uses TRBV9 and TRBJ2-3; either TRBD1 or TRBD2 may fit D (5 bases each). From germline, CDR1 is SGDLS and CDR2 YYNGEE. The CDR3 extends over 18 amino acids. Trimming left V 2 bases short and J 0 bases short, with 19 bases between. The CDR3 region has the DNA TGTGCCAGCAGCGTGAGGGGTTTGGGCGCAGAGAGCACAGATACGCAGTATTTT. Its translation: CASSVRGLGAESTDTQYF.

The chain combines TRBV5-1 with TRBJ1-1, with 9 bases identical to TRBD1. Per the germline V gene, CDR1 is SGHRS and CDR2 is YFSETQ. CDR3 length equals 15 residues. V was pared by 0 bases and J by 4 bases, with 4 bases of the junction left unmatched. The CDR3, as DNA: TGCGCCAGCAGCTTGGTGGGGACAGGGAGCACTGAAGCTTTCTTT. This encodes CASSLVGTGSTEAFF.

In this sample, this clonotype turned up a few times. The rearrangement joins TRBV9 to TRBJ1-4, with TRBD1 identical over 7 bases. This CDR3 region has 13 residues. V was pared by 3 bases and J by 8 bases, with 4 bases of the junction left unmatched. The germline V gene has CDR1 SGDLS and CDR2 YYNGEE. The CDR3 DNA sequence: TGTGCCAGCAGCGCGACAGGGAGCGAAAAACTGTTTTTT. It translates to CASSATGSEKLFF.

Only a few counts were recorded for this clonotype. The chain carries TRBV21-1 and TRBJ1-1. TRBV21-1 is deemed a pseudogene. The CDR3 is made up of 10 amino acids. CDR3 in amino acids: CASSNGGAFF. As DNA, the CDR3 is TGTGCCAGCAGCAATGGTGGAGCTTTCTTT.

The J gene is TRBJ2-7, the V gene TRBV4-1; weak D call: TRBD2 (6 bases). The germline V gene has CDR1 MGHRA and CDR2 YSYEKL. This CDR3 is 16 amino acids long. Trimming took 1 base from V and 2 from J, leaving 15 bases between them. The CDR3 protein is CASSQVGAVAAYEQYF. For the CDR3, the DNA is TGCGCCAGCAGCCAAGTAGGAGCGGTAGCGGCCTACGAGCAGTACTTC.

This clonotype was counted a few times. The chain is built from TRBV5-1 and TRBJ1-1; the D gene is possibly TRBD1 (5 bases). This CDR3 comprises 13 residues. The germline V gene encodes CDR1 SGHRS and CDR2 YFSETQ. V was shortened by 2 bases and J by 5 bases, with 10 bases between the two germline ends. Here the CDR3 DNA reads TGCGCCAGCAGCTTCTTTGACAGAACTGAAGCTTTCTTT. It translates to CASSFFDRTEAFF.

This clonotype appeared a few times. V and J are TRBV20-1 and TRBJ2-3; TRBD2 might be the D (6 bases). CDR3 length equals 13 residues. Germline V gives CDR1 DFQATT, CDR2 SNEGSKA (reference sequence). Trimming took off 5 bases at V and 0 bases at J, with 9 bases between the two ends. CDR3 DNA: TGCAGTGCTCGAAGCGGGAGCACAGATACGCAGTATTTT. The encoded protein is CSARSGSTDTQYF.

The V call is TRBV5-5, the J call TRBJ1-2, with D maybe TRBD1 (6 bases). In germline, CDR1 is SGHKS, CDR2 YYEKEE (reference sequence). Trimming took off 0 bases at V and 7 bases at J, with 19 bases between the two ends. CDR3 length equals 16 residues. CDR3 in DNA: TGTGCCAGCAGCTTGGCCGAAGCAGGGGAAATCGGTGGCTACACCTTC. Protein product: CASSLAEAGEIGGYTF. The variable domain in full, with the rest retrieved from reference TRBV5-5 and TRBJ1-2, is DAGVTQSPTHLIKTRGQQVTLRCSPISGHKSVSWYQQVLGQGPQFIFQYYEKEERGRGNFPDRFSARQFPNYSSELNVNALLLGDSALYLCASSLAEAGEIGGYTFGSGTRLTVV.

The sample holds a few counts of this clonotype. This chain joins TRBV5-1 and TRBJ2-7, with 7 bases lining up with TRBD2. Germline-derived CDR1 and CDR2 are SGHRS and YFSETQ. V lost 4 bases, J lost 0 bases, and 7 bases stayed unmatched. This CDR3 has 15 amino acids. The CDR3 loop reads CASSPGTIISYEQYF. The CDR3 DNA follows: TGCGCCAGCAGCCCTGGGACTATTATCTCCTACGAGCAGTACTTC.

This clonotype appeared a few times. The chain joins TRBV6-5 to TRBJ1-1; maybe TRBD1 (6 bases). CDR1 MNHEY and CDR2 SVGAGI come from the germline V gene. V lost 2 bases and J lost 0, with 19 bases in between. This CDR3 has 18 amino acids. In DNA form, the CDR3 reads TGTGCCAGCAGTTACGTACTGGACAGCCTGATCATGAACACTGAAGCTTTCTTT. It translates to CASSYVLDSLIMNTEAFF.

This clonotype showed up many times. The rearrangement joins TRBV7-9 to TRBJ1-2; 8 positions match TRBD1. The CDR3 is 14 amino acids. V was clipped by 0 bases and J by 8 bases; unmatched bases: 5. Germline V gene sequence: CDR1 SEHNR, CDR2 FQNEAQ (reference sequence). As DNA, the CDR3 is TGTGCCAGCAGCTTAGCGGACAGGGCTGGAGGCTACACCTTC. Its translation is CASSLADRAGGYTF. The variable domain in full, with the rest retrieved from reference TRBV7-9 and TRBJ1-2, is DTGVSQNPRHKITKRGQNVTFRCDPISEHNRLYWYRQTLGQGPEFLTYFQNEAQLEKSRLLSDRFSAERPKGSFSTLEIQRTEQGDSAMYLCASSLADRAGGYTFGSGTRLTVV.

This clonotype was counted a few times. The genes are TRBV5-5 and TRBJ1-5, with D perhaps TRBD1 (6 bases). The V end was cut by 0 bases, the J end by 1 base, with 11 bases between. The CDR3 contains 16 residues. Germline V CDR1 and CDR2: SGHKS, YYEKEE (reference sequence). CDR3 sequence: CASSLAEGGSNQPQHF. As DNA, the CDR3 is TGTGCCAGCAGCTTGGCCGAGGGGGGGAGCAATCAGCCCCAGCATTTT.

The CDR3 region has the DNA TGCGCCAGCAGCTTGGTAGCGGGAAGAGAGCAGTTCTTC. It specifies CASSLVAGREQFF. V is TRBV5-1 and J is TRBJ2-1; 8 nucleotides line up with TRBD2. Germline V gives CDR1 SGHRS, CDR2 YFSETQ. With 0 bases clipped from V and 10 bases from J, the junction kept 3 bases outside the gene matches. This CDR3 has 13 amino acids.

The table lists this clonotype with a few counts. This chain joins TRBV29-1 and TRBJ2-2, with D possibly being TRBD2 (6 bases). Trimming cost V 5 bases and J 3 bases, with 16 bases left between them. Germline V gives CDR1 SQVTM, CDR2 ANQGSEA. The CDR3 contains 15 residues. The CDR3 nucleotides are TGCAGCGTTTTTGGAGGGGCCCCCTACACCGGGGAGCTGTTTTTT. This codes for CSVFGGAPYTGELFF.

This clonotype was seen many times. The rearrangement joins TRBV5-1 to TRBJ2-3; D is uncertain. The V end was cut by 3 bases, the J end by 3 bases, with 8 bases between. CDR1 is SGHRS, CDR2 YFSETQ, per germline. This CDR3 contains 13 residues. This chain's CDR3 is CASSWTRTDTQYF. In DNA form, the CDR3 reads TGCGCCAGCAGCTGGACGCGAACAGATACGCAGTATTTT.

The J gene is TRBJ1-1, the V gene TRBV9; TRBD1 matches at 7 bases. The CDR3 runs to 12 residues. Trimming removed 3 bases from V and 11 bases from J; junction bases left unmatched: 7. Germline V gene sequence: CDR1 SGDLS, CDR2 YYNGEE. Here the CDR3 DNA reads TGTGCCAGCAGCGAGGAGGGGGCACCGGCTTTCTTT. Translating it yields CASSEEGAPAFF.

This clonotype was seen a handful of times. V and J are TRBV15 and TRBJ1-2; D call uncertain. Between the trimmed V and J ends, which lost 1 base and 8 bases, there was a span of 20 bases. CDR3 length: 16 residues. Germline V lookup: CDR1 LNHNV, CDR2 YYDKDF (reference sequence). The chain's CDR3 is CATSRVGPGIIKGYTF. The CDR3 region has the DNA TGTGCCACCAGCAGAGTCGGGCCGGGGATAATCAAAGGCTACACCTTC.